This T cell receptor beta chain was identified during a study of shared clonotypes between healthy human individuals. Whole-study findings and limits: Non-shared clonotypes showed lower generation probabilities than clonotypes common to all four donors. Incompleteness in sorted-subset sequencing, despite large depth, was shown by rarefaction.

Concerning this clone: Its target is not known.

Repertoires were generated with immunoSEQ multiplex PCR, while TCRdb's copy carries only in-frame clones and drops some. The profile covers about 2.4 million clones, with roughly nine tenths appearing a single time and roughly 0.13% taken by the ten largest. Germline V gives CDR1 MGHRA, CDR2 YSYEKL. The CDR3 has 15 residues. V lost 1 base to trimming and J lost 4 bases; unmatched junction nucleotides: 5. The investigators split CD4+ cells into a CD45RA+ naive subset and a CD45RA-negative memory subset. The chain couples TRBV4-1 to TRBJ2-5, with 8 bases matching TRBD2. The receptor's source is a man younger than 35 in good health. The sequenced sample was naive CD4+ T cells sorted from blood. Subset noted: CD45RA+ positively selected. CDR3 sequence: CASSQASGLGETQYF. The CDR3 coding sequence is TGCGCCAGCAGCCAAGCCTCGGGACTAGGAGAGACCCAGTACTTC.